A single sample is the source of the 25 T cell receptor beta chains below, sequenced in a study of blood T cell repertoires in COVID-19. Generated by immunoSEQ multiplex PCR, the TCRdb table keeps only in-frame clones and is missing some. The sample contains 160,000 or so clones, more than 65% of which appear only once. The sequencing input was peripheral blood. Every receptor here comes from a woman in her forties or fifties with acute or convalescent COVID-19.

The chain combines TRBV7-2 with TRBJ2-1; D is unresolved. There are 12 residues in the CDR3. The V and J ends lost 7 bases and 0 bases respectively, with 4 bases between them. CDR1 and CDR2 (germline): SGHTA, FQGNSA. CDR3 nucleotide sequence: TGTGCCAGCACTAGCTCCTACAATGAGCAGTTCTTC. It translates to CASTSSYNEQFF.

This chain connects TRBV10-3 to TRBJ1-1; possibly TRBD1 for D (6 bases). The germline V gene encodes CDR1 ENHRY and CDR2 SYGVKD. Trimming pared 9 bases from V and 0 bases from J, leaving 11 bases between. The CDR3 loop spans 13 amino acids. Here the CDR3 reads CAITDRMNTEAFF. CDR3 DNA sequence: TGTGCCATTACCGACAGGATGAACACTGAAGCTTTCTTT.

The chain uses TRBV28 and TRBJ1-5; 7 bases fit TRBD1. Germline lookup yields CDR1 MDHEN and CDR2 SYDVKM. The CDR3 is made up of 16 amino acids. After removal of 6 bases from V and 2 bases from J, the junction contained 10 bases not matched to a gene. The CDR3 nucleotides read TGTGCCAGCAGAAGGGCAGGGACAGTCGGCAATCAGCCCCAGCATTTT. This encodes CASRRAGTVGNQPQHF.

The sample holds a few counts of this clone. The V call is TRBV7-8, the J call TRBJ1-3, with TRBD1 matching 7 bases. This CDR3 is built from 14 residues. Germline CDR1 reads SGHVS; CDR2 reads FQNEAQ. Losses at the gene ends were 5 bases for V and 4 bases for J; bases not matched to a gene: 5. CDR3 DNA: TGTGCCAGCAGCCCCAGGGACAGAGGAAACACCATATATTTT. Encoded protein: CASSPRDRGNTIYF.

The chain couples TRBV5-1 to TRBJ1-3, with 9 nucleotides matching TRBD1. Losses at the gene ends were 1 base for V and 7 bases for J; bases not matched to a gene: 6. CDR3 length equals 15 residues. CDR1 SGHRS and CDR2 YFSETQ come from the germline V gene. The CDR3 region is CASSLWGQGGNTIYF. Here the CDR3 DNA reads TGCGCCAGCAGCTTGTGGGGACAGGGAGGGAACACCATATATTTT. Combining the CDR3 with reference TRBV5-1 and TRBJ1-3 gives the whole variable domain KAGVTQTPRYLIKTRGQQVTLSCSPISGHRSVSWYQQTPGQGLQFLFEYFSETQRNKGNFPGRFSGRQFSNSRSEMNVSTLELGDSALYLCASSLWGQGGNTIYFGEGSWLTVV.

For the CDR3, the DNA is TGTGCCACCAGCTCCGGACATGCCCTCGAGCAGTACTTC. It yields the protein CATSSGHALEQYF. This chain connects TRBV15 to TRBJ2-7, with a possible D match to TRBD1 (5 bases). The germline CDR1 and CDR2 sequences are LNHNV and YYDKDF (reference sequence). V was cut by 5 bases and J by 6 bases, with 14 bases left in between. The CDR3 runs to 13 residues.

The CDR3 reads CASSLDPGTPTEAFF. The DNA for the CDR3 is TGCGCCAGCAGCTTGGATCCAGGTACACCCACTGAAGCTTTCTTT. This chain links TRBV5-1 with TRBJ1-1; D gene unclear. Germline V gene sequence: CDR1 SGHRS, CDR2 YFSETQ. Trimming removed 0 bases at V and 4 bases at J, with 13 bases between. The CDR3 covers 15 residues.

The chain is built from TRBV5-4 and TRBJ2-3; 9 nucleotides agree with TRBD1. CDR1 is SGHNT, CDR2 YYREEE, per germline (reference sequence). The CDR3 is 16 residues long. V was clipped by 1 base and J by 2 bases; unmatched bases: 5. The CDR3 DNA reads as TGTGCCAGCAGCTTGACGGGACAGGGAGTCACAGATACGCAGTATTTT. Encoded protein: CASSLTGQGVTDTQYF.

The chain links TRBV3-1 (or the pseudogene TRBV3-2) to TRBJ2-7, with a possible D match to TRBD1 (6 bases). The CDR3 runs to 12 residues. Germline V gene data show CDR1 as LGHDT and CDR2 as YNNKEL (reference sequence). V was cut by 4 bases and J by 4 bases, with 8 bases left in between. CDR3 in amino acids: CASSRGGYEQYF. The CDR3 bases are TGTGCCAGCAGCCGAGGGGGATACGAGCAGTACTTC.

There are a few counts of this clone. The V gene is TRBV6-5, the J gene TRBJ1-1, with a tentative D call TRBD1 (5 bases). From germline, CDR1 is MNHEY and CDR2 SVGAGI. Trimming shortened V by 2 bases and J by 5 bases, and 6 bases separated the two germline ends. The CDR3 totals 12 residues. The CDR3 sequence is CASSYGGTEAFF. The CDR3 region has the DNA TGTGCCAGCAGTTACGGGGGGACTGAAGCTTTCTTT.

V is TRBV7-2 and J is TRBJ2-3; 10 bases align to TRBD2. Germline values: CDR1 SGHTA, CDR2 FQGNSA. V dropped 5 bases and J dropped 0; count of bases not matched to a gene: 5. The CDR3 runs to 16 residues. The CDR3 protein is CASSPPSGGSTDTQYF. For the CDR3, the DNA is TGTGCCAGCAGCCCTCCTAGCGGGGGAAGCACAGATACGCAGTATTTT.

Of note for this clone: The junction shows a germline mismatch at one end, possibly a read error. The J gene is TRBJ2-7, the V gene TRBV7-3; 10 bases are a match to TRBD1. This CDR3 is built from 13 residues. The germline V gene has CDR1 SGHTA and CDR2 FQGTGA. The CDR3 is CASSLRQGALPIF. CDR3 bases: TGTGCCAGCAGCTTAAGACAGGGGGCGCTTCCTATCTTC.

Only a few counts were recorded for this clone. The rearrangement links TRBV6-2 or TRBV6-3 to TRBJ2-7; the match to TRBD1 covers 7 bases. The germline V gene has CDR1 MNHEY and CDR2 SVGEGT. J lost 4 bases, V lost 5 bases, and 11 bases had no gene match. The CDR3 runs to 15 residues. CDR3 sequence reads: CASSAPGTARYEQYF. In nucleotides, the CDR3 is TGTGCCAGCAGTGCGCCCGGGACAGCCCGGTACGAGCAGTACTTC.

The chain uses TRBV7-9 and TRBJ2-3; tentative D call: TRBD2 (6 bases). CDR1 and CDR2 from the germline V gene are SEHNR and FQNEAQ (reference sequence). The CDR3 runs to 19 residues. The V end was cut by 3 bases, the J end by 0 bases, with 22 bases between. This CDR3 reads CASSFPPIRSGISTDTQYF. The CDR3 coding sequence is TGTGCCAGCAGCTTCCCCCCTATTCGTAGCGGAATTAGCACAGATACGCAGTATTTT.

As DNA, the CDR3 is TGTGCCAGCAGTCCTCCCGGGACAAGGGGCCACGAGCAGTACTTC. Protein product: CASSPPGTRGHEQYF. The rearrangement links TRBV28 to TRBJ2-7, with D tentatively TRBD1 (6 bases). In germline, CDR1 is MDHEN, CDR2 SYDVKM. The CDR3 length is 15 residues. Trimming removed 5 bases from V and 5 bases from J, with 19 bases in between.

V gene TRBV3-1 (or the pseudogene TRBV3-2) combines with J gene TRBJ2-5; D perhaps matches TRBD1 (5 bases). Trimming took 4 bases from V and 5 from J, leaving 14 bases between them. The CDR3 runs to 14 residues. Germline CDR1 is LGHDT and CDR2 is YNNKEL (reference sequence). The CDR3: CASSPRTLRETQYF. The CDR3 region has the DNA TGTGCCAGCAGCCCTCGGACATTACGGGAGACCCAGTACTTC.

This clone has only a few counts. The chain uses TRBV6-5 and TRBJ2-5; D is perhaps TRBD1 (6 bases). CDR3 length: 13 residues. Germline values: CDR1 MNHEY, CDR2 SVGAGI. V lost 6 bases and J 7 bases, leaving 15 bases between the germline ends. CDR3 in amino acids: CASSLTGTGTQYF. CDR3 sequence (DNA): TGTGCCAGCAGCCTTACAGGGACGGGGACCCAGTACTTC.

The chain employs TRBV5-1 and TRBJ1-2; the match to TRBD1 covers 10 bases. This CDR3 has 18 amino acids. CDR1 SGHRS and CDR2 YFSETQ come from the germline V gene. V lost 4 bases, J lost 2 bases, and 14 bases stayed unmatched. CDR3 region: CASSITYSGTGDNYGYTF. The DNA of the CDR3 is TGCGCCAGCAGCATAACATACTCCGGGACAGGGGACAACTATGGCTACACCTTC.

This chain uses TRBV2 with TRBJ2-1, with TRBD1 as a possible D gene (6 bases). Looked up from germline, CDR1 is SNHLY and CDR2 is FYNNEI. This CDR3 region has 14 residues. Between the trimmed V and J ends, which lost 9 bases and 6 bases, there was a span of 18 bases. CDR3 residues: CASPTGRLVNEQFF. The CDR3 bases are TGTGCCAGTCCAACAGGGCGGTTGGTCAATGAGCAGTTCTTC.

The rearrangement links TRBV19 to TRBJ1-2; TRBD1 agrees at 7 bases. The CDR3 runs to 16 residues. Germline V gene sequence: CDR1 LNHDA, CDR2 SQIVND (reference sequence). Trimming at V came to 4 bases and at J to 3 bases, leaving 11 bases not matched to a gene. CDR3 DNA sequence: TGTGCCAGTAGTAAGCTGAGACAGGGCCCCTACTATGGCTACACCTTC. Translation gives CASSKLRQGPYYGYTF.

This clone was seen just once. The CDR3 sequence: CASSLDSTGNEQFF. CDR3 DNA: TGCGCCAGCAGCTTGGATTCTACGGGAAATGAGCAGTTCTTC. The J gene is TRBJ2-1, the V gene TRBV5-1; tentatively, D is TRBD2 (5 bases). CDR1 is SGHRS and CDR2 is YFSETQ in the germline V gene. The V gene lost 0 bases and the J gene lost 7 bases, with 11 bases spanning the gap. This CDR3 comprises 14 residues.

The chain uses TRBV7-9 and TRBJ1-6; the D gene is possibly TRBD1 (6 bases). Germline V CDR1 and CDR2: SEHNR, FQNEAQ (reference sequence). The CDR3 totals 13 residues. Trimming shortened V by 8 bases and J by 8 bases, and 13 bases separated the two germline ends. The CDR3 coding sequence is TGTGCCAGCTCAGACAGGATGGATTCACCCCTCCACTTT. It yields the protein CASSDRMDSPLHF.

The rearrangement joins TRBV15 to TRBJ1-3; 7 nucleotides align to TRBD1. The CDR3 has 17 amino acids. Germline V gene lookup returns CDR1 LNHNV and CDR2 YYDKDF (reference sequence). V shed 0 bases, J shed 0 bases, and the junction held 5 bases outside the gene matches. This CDR3 reads CATSRDWGQSSGNTIYF. The CDR3 DNA reads as TGTGCCACCAGCAGAGACTGGGGACAGAGCTCTGGAAACACCATATATTTT.

The gene calls are TRBV9 and TRBJ2-1; TRBD1 aligns across 12 bases. V was pared by 4 bases and J by 5 bases, with 16 bases of the junction left unmatched. The CDR3 is 19 residues long. Germline assignment: CDR1 SGDLS and CDR2 YYNGEE. The CDR3 region is CASSTYPGQGAITHNEQFF. The CDR3 DNA reads TGTGCCAGCAGCACATACCCGGGACAGGGGGCGATAACTCACAATGAGCAGTTCTTC.

This clone was counted a few times. The V call is TRBV3-1 (or the pseudogene TRBV3-2), the J call TRBJ1-4; D not certain. Germline-derived CDR1 and CDR2 are LGHDT and YNNKEL (reference sequence). Trimming left V 1 base short and J 5 bases short, with 5 bases between. The CDR3 extends over 13 amino acids. As DNA, the CDR3 is TGTGCCAGCAGCCAAGGACAAAATGAAAAACTGTTTTTT. Translation: CASSQGQNEKLFF.